The next 26 T cell receptor beta chains were all read from a single sample in a study of siplizumab effects on memory and regulatory T cells. Assay used: immunoSEQ multiplex PCR; TCRdb lists only in-frame clones, some missing. The repertoire holds over 65,000 clones, roughly 93% seen once, with approximately 4.5% in the top ten. Sequenced material: CD8+ T cells sorted from blood. These receptors were collected from a human donor in good health.

CDR3 amino acids: CSVEGEDRSYNEQFF. CDR3 sequence (DNA): TGCAGCGTTGAGGGCGAGGACCGCTCCTACAATGAGCAGTTCTTC. J is TRBJ2-1 and V is TRBV29-1; D not resolved. There are 15 residues in the CDR3. V lost 3 bases to trimming and J lost 0 bases, with 12 bases between them. The germline V gene has CDR1 SQVTM and CDR2 ANQGSEA.

The J gene is TRBJ1-1, the V gene TRBV19; TRBD1 might be the D (5 bases). Germline V gives CDR1 LNHDA, CDR2 SQIVND (reference sequence). Trimming cost V 3 bases and J 1 base, with 12 bases left between them. CDR3 length equals 15 residues. CDR3 region: CASSMGGRSNTEAFF. The CDR3 region has the DNA TGTGCCAGTAGTATGGGGGGGAGGTCGAACACTGAAGCTTTCTTT.

The genes are TRBV15 and TRBJ1-1; D remains unclear. The CDR3 sequence is 13 residues long. Germline V gene lookup returns CDR1 LNHNV and CDR2 YYDKDF (reference sequence). Trimming left V 1 base short and J 2 bases short, with 5 bases between. DNA for the CDR3: TGTGCCACCAGCAGAGTTAGTAACACTGAAGCTTTCTTT. Translated: CATSRVSNTEAFF.

V usage is TRBV5-5 and J usage is TRBJ2-2; D ambiguous. Germline V gene sequence: CDR1 SGHKS, CDR2 YYEKEE (reference sequence). The CDR3 loop spans 14 amino acids. Trimming cost V 1 base and J 0 bases, with 4 bases left between them. In nucleotides, the CDR3 is TGTGCCAGCAGCTTGTACTCGAACACCGGGGAGCTGTTTTTT. Translated, it gives CASSLYSNTGELFF.

The chain combines TRBV15 with TRBJ2-6; possibly TRBD1 or TRBD2 for D (5 bases each). V lost 4 bases to trimming and J lost 0 bases, with 13 bases between them. In germline, CDR1 is LNHNV, CDR2 YYDKDF (reference sequence). This CDR3 has 17 amino acids. The CDR3 nucleotides read TGTGCCACCAGCACTGGACGGGGCCTCTCTGGGGCCAACGTCCTGACTTTC. Amino acids: CATSTGRGLSGANVLTF.

The V gene is TRBV5-4, the J gene TRBJ2-7; D gene uncertain. CDR3 length: 11 amino acids. V was pared by 4 bases and J by 11 bases, with 13 bases between. Per the germline V gene, CDR1 is SGHNT and CDR2 is YYREEE (reference sequence). The CDR3 bases are TGTGCCAGCAGCCTCGGCCCTTACGAGTACTTC. Its protein is CASSLGPYEYF.

Written as DNA, the CDR3 is TGTGCCATCAGTGGGACAGCCACAGATACGCAGTATTTT. Protein product: CAISGTATDTQYF. This chain connects TRBV10-3 to TRBJ2-3, with a weak D call TRBD1 (6 bases). The CDR3 is made up of 13 amino acids. The germline V and J ends were trimmed by 4 bases and 2 bases, with 7 bases remaining between them. The germline gives CDR1 ENHRY, CDR2 SYGVKD.

This clone appeared a few times. The V call is TRBV10-1, the J call TRBJ2-7; D gene unclear. Trimming removed 7 bases at V and 7 bases at J, with 11 bases between. Per germline, CDR1 WNHNN and CDR2 SYGVQD (reference sequence). CDR3 length equals 11 residues. The CDR3 protein is CASINDQEQYF. CDR3 DNA sequence: TGCGCCAGCATTAACGACCAGGAGCAGTACTTC.

V is TRBV6-1 and J is TRBJ2-7; TRBD2 might be the D (5 bases). V was pared by 2 bases and J by 6 bases, with 11 bases between. The germline gives CDR1 MNHNS, CDR2 SASEGT. The CDR3 covers 13 residues. The CDR3 reads CASSEWASREQYF. The CDR3 DNA is TGTGCCAGCAGTGAATGGGCTAGCCGCGAGCAGTACTTC.

The V call is TRBV27, the J call TRBJ2-7; 7 positions match TRBD1. V gave up 4 bases and J gave up 3 bases; unmatched junction bases: 3. This CDR3 has 13 amino acids. Germline V lookup: CDR1 MNHEY, CDR2 SMNVEV (reference sequence). This chain's CDR3 is CASSYRGGYEQYF. CDR3 coding DNA: TGTGCCAGCAGTTACAGGGGCGGCTACGAGCAGTACTTC.

The chain combines TRBV28 with TRBJ2-2; tentative D call: TRBD1 (5 bases). The CDR3 is 15 amino acids. V lost 1 base, J lost 1 base, and 7 bases lay in between. Germline CDR1 reads MDHEN; CDR2 reads SYDVKM. The DNA of the CDR3 is TGTGCCAGCAGTTTATTCACAGGGAACACCGGGGAGCTGTTTTTT. It yields the protein CASSLFTGNTGELFF.

This clone turned up a few times. The rearrangement joins TRBV19 to TRBJ1-1, with D tentatively TRBD1 (5 bases). This CDR3 spans 14 amino acids. Trimming cost V 6 bases and J 0 bases, with 11 bases left between them. CDR1 is LNHDA, CDR2 SQIVND, per germline (reference sequence). The CDR3, as DNA: TGTGCCAGTAGCATCTGGGGGATGAACACTGAAGCTTTCTTT. It translates to CASSIWGMNTEAFF.

This clone was recorded once. This chain uses TRBV5-4 with TRBJ2-5; D may be TRBD2 (5 bases). Germline CDR1 and CDR2: SGHNT and YYREEE (reference sequence). V shed 5 bases and J shed 2 bases, with 7 bases lying between them. This CDR3 contains 12 residues. CDR3: CASRGDQETQYF. DNA for the CDR3: TGTGCCAGCAGGGGAGATCAAGAGACCCAGTACTTC.

V gene TRBV5-1 combines with J gene TRBJ2-7; 16 positions agree with TRBD2. The CDR3 has 17 residues. In germline, CDR1 is SGHRS, CDR2 YFSETQ. With 5 bases clipped from V and 5 bases from J, the junction kept 10 bases outside the gene matches. This CDR3 reads CASRKGLAGGPHHEQYF. CDR3 DNA sequence: TGCGCCAGCAGAAAGGGACTAGCGGGGGGGCCACACCACGAGCAGTACTTC.

This chain uses TRBV7-2 with TRBJ1-1, with a weak D call TRBD1 (5 bases). V gave up 4 bases and J gave up 3 bases, with 18 bases separating them. CDR1 is SGHTA and CDR2 is FQGNSA in the germline V gene. This CDR3 contains 16 residues. CDR3 nucleotides: TGTGCCAGCAGCTCACTCCAGGGAGTAGGACACACTGAAGCTTTCTTT. Its translation: CASSSLQGVGHTEAFF.

The chain couples TRBV4-1 to TRBJ1-5, with D maybe TRBD1 (5 bases). Germline lookup yields CDR1 MGHRA and CDR2 YSYEKL. Between the trimmed V and J ends, which lost 3 bases and 0 bases, there was a span of 9 bases. The CDR3 extends over 15 amino acids. CDR3: CASSQGTPSNQPQHF. The CDR3 DNA follows: TGCGCCAGCAGCCAGGGGACGCCTAGCAATCAGCCCCAGCATTTT.

The table lists this clone with a count of one. This sequence joins TRBV7-9 and TRBJ2-1; possibly TRBD2 for D (5 bases). CDR1 and CDR2 (germline): SEHNR, FQNEAQ (reference sequence). CDR3 size: 13 residues. V was shortened by 2 bases and J by 9 bases, with 11 bases between the two germline ends. CDR3 region: CASSLRTDLEQFF. The CDR3 nucleotides read TGTGCCAGCAGCTTACGGACTGACCTTGAGCAGTTCTTC. Filled out from reference TRBV7-9 and TRBJ2-1, the complete variable domain reads DTGVSQNPRHKITKRGQNVTFRCDPISEHNRLYWYRQTLGQGPEFLTYFQNEAQLEKSRLLSDRFSAERPKGSFSTLEIQRTEQGDSAMYLCASSLRTDLEQFFGPGTRLTVL.

This chain connects TRBV29-1 to TRBJ2-1; D not certain. This CDR3 has 13 residues. Trimming left V 6 bases short and J 7 bases short, with 16 bases between. Germline lookup yields CDR1 SQVTM and CDR2 ANQGSEA. DNA for the CDR3: TGCAGCGTAGCCCCAGTGAACGGGAATGAGCAGTTCTTC. It specifies CSVAPVNGNEQFF.

The chain links TRBV19 to TRBJ2-5; D may be TRBD2 (7 bases). V lost 3 bases to trimming and J lost 2 bases, with 16 bases between them. Germline V gene lookup returns CDR1 LNHDA and CDR2 SQIVND (reference sequence). The CDR3 loop spans 16 amino acids. CDR3 protein: CASSMGGAGEQETQYF. The CDR3 DNA reads TGTGCCAGTAGTATGGGGGGGGCAGGGGAACAAGAGACCCAGTACTTC. The whole variable domain, filled in from reference TRBV19 and TRBJ2-5, reads DGGITQSPKYLFRKEGQNVTLSCEQNLNHDAMYWYRQDPGQGLRLIYYSQIVNDFQKGDIAEGYSVSREKKESFPLTVTSAQKNPTAFYLCASSMGGAGEQETQYFGPGTRLLVL.

The CDR3 nucleotides are TGTGCCAGCAGCGTAGGAACTAGCGTCATCTATGAGCAGTTCTTC. As protein: CASSVGTSVIYEQFF. This sequence joins TRBV9 and TRBJ2-1, with 7 bases aligning to TRBD2. V dropped 0 bases and J dropped 8; count of bases not matched to a gene: 8. This CDR3 is built from 15 residues. Germline assignment: CDR1 SGDLS and CDR2 YYNGEE.

The V gene is TRBV5-4, the J gene TRBJ1-1, with D hard to call. This CDR3 has 14 amino acids. Trimming took 0 bases from V and 1 from J, leaving 7 bases between them. CDR1 is SGHNT and CDR2 is YYREEE in the germline V gene (reference sequence). CDR3 sequence reads: CASSLEQPNTEAFF. The CDR3 region has the DNA TGTGCCAGCAGCTTGGAACAGCCGAACACTGAAGCTTTCTTT.

The genes are TRBV5-1 and TRBJ2-7; 7 bases are a match to TRBD1. The CDR3 consists of 15 residues. J lost 1 base, V lost 4 bases, and 8 bases had no gene match. Germline CDR1 reads SGHRS; CDR2 reads YFSETQ. Here the CDR3 reads CASSTSRDRSYEQYF. DNA of the CDR3: TGCGCCAGCAGCACTTCACGGGACAGATCCTACGAGCAGTACTTC.

The chain joins TRBV28 to TRBJ1-5; maybe TRBD1 (6 bases). The V and J ends lost 1 base and 7 bases respectively, with 11 bases between them. CDR1 and CDR2 (germline): MDHEN, SYDVKM. CDR3 length: 14 residues. The CDR3 coding sequence is TGTGCCAGCAGTTTATTGGGTAGGGGGCAGCCCCAGCATTTT. The encoded protein is CASSLLGRGQPQHF.

This chain connects TRBV7-7 to TRBJ2-5, with 7 positions matching TRBD2. V dropped 4 bases and J dropped 3; count of bases not matched to a gene: 11. The CDR3 length is 16 residues. Per germline, CDR1 SSHAT and CDR2 FNYEAQ (reference sequence). CDR3 sequence reads: CASSSDSNSGEETQYF. DNA for the CDR3: TGTGCCAGCAGCTCCGATTCGAACAGCGGGGAAGAGACCCAGTACTTC.

V gene TRBV30 combines with J gene TRBJ2-7; no firm D call. Per the germline V gene, CDR1 is GTSNPN and CDR2 is SVGIG (reference sequence). This CDR3 contains 10 residues. V lost 5 bases, J lost 5 bases, and 7 bases lay in between. CDR3 sequence: CAWGLHEQYF. CDR3 DNA: TGTGCCTGGGGCCTTCACGAGCAGTACTTC.

This sequence joins TRBV14 and TRBJ2-3, with D possibly being TRBD1 (6 bases). V shed 0 bases and J shed 0 bases, with 10 bases lying between them. CDR1 is SGHDN, CDR2 FVKESK, per germline. The CDR3 sequence is 16 residues long. The CDR3 loop reads CASSQEGAASTDTQYF. The CDR3 nucleotides are TGTGCCAGCAGCCAAGAGGGGGCGGCGAGCACAGATACGCAGTATTTT.